The 21 T cell receptor beta chains below come from one sample, sequenced in a study of T cells after posttransplantation cyclophosphamide (dated by TCRdb to the mid-2010s). Library preparation employed the immunoSEQ multiplex PCR assay. TCRdb's version of the immuneACCESS table is confined to in-frame rearrangements and falls short of the full clone set. An unresolved V gene accounts for under half of the shortfall where checked; the remainder is of unknown origin. The table notes around 28,000 clones here, none of them singletons. The ten most abundant clones make up 2.7% of the sample. The sequenced material came from PBMCs. The receptors derive from an older woman in good health, CMV-negative, and a related stem cell transplant donor.

There are a few counts of this clone. The chain uses TRBV28 and TRBJ2-3; the D gene is possibly TRBD2 (7 bases). CDR3 length: 14 amino acids. Germline assignment: CDR1 MDHEN and CDR2 SYDVKM. Trimming shortened V by 5 bases and J by 2 bases, and 11 bases separated the two germline ends. CDR3 coding DNA: TGTGCCAGCAGTAGCGGGGACAACACAGATACGCAGTATTTT. This sequence encodes CASSSGDNTDTQYF.

This clone was counted at least ten times. Here the CDR3 DNA reads TGCGCCAGCAGCCAAGACCCTCCTGGAAACACCATATATTTT. This gives the protein CASSQDPPGNTIYF. The chain joins TRBV4-1 to TRBJ1-3; D not resolved. CDR1 and CDR2 from the germline V gene are MGHRA and YSYEKL. This CDR3 comprises 14 residues. Trimming removed 0 bases from V and 2 bases from J, with 5 bases in between.

This clone has ten or more counts. The J gene is TRBJ1-1, the V gene TRBV6-2 or TRBV6-3; 10 positions match TRBD1. The J segment lost 5 bases and the V segment lost 6 bases, leaving 6 bases of the junction unmatched. Germline loops: CDR1 MNHEY, CDR2 SVGEGT. The CDR3 is 14 amino acids. The CDR3 DNA is TGTGCCAGCAGCCAGGGACAGGGGTATACTGAAGCTTTCTTT. Protein product: CASSQGQGYTEAFF.

This clone was observed a few times. The rearrangement joins TRBV18 to TRBJ2-5; D gene unclear. The CDR3 covers 12 residues. The germline gives CDR1 KGHSH, CDR2 LQKENI. V lost 3 bases, J lost 0 bases, and 2 bases lay in between. CDR3 bases: TGTGCCAGCTCACCCAACCAAGAGACCCAGTACTTC. Its translation is CASSPNQETQYF.

This clone was seen at least ten times. V is TRBV7-9 and J is TRBJ1-6; the match to TRBD1 covers 7 bases. Trimming cost V 4 bases and J 5 bases; bases outside gene matches: 5. The CDR3 loop spans 15 amino acids. Germline loops: CDR1 SEHNR, CDR2 FQNEAQ (reference sequence). Here the CDR3 reads CASSSDRTHNSPLHF. The CDR3 DNA is TGTGCCAGCAGCTCGGACAGGACCCATAATTCACCCCTCCACTTT.

Here the CDR3 reads CASSVGPGVSQPQHF. CDR3 nucleotide sequence: TGTGCCAGCAGCGTAGGTCCAGGGGTCTCTCAGCCCCAGCATTTT. V is TRBV9 and J is TRBJ1-5; maybe TRBD1 (6 bases). The germline CDR1 and CDR2 sequences are SGDLS and YYNGEE. The CDR3 totals 15 residues. V lost 0 bases, J lost 6 bases, and 13 bases lay in between.

This clone has a count of ten or more. This chain uses TRBV12-5 with TRBJ2-1; possible D gene TRBD2, 6 bases. Germline assignment: CDR1 LGHNT and CDR2 FRNRAP. V lost 6 bases and J 7 bases, leaving 13 bases between the germline ends. The CDR3 totals 13 residues. CDR3 nucleotide sequence: TGTGCTAGTGGCCCCGGACTAACAAATGAGCAGTTCTTC. This gives the protein CASGPGLTNEQFF.

This clone has only a few counts. V usage is TRBV6-1 and J usage is TRBJ2-5, with D maybe TRBD1 (6 bases). CDR1 and CDR2 (germline): MNHNS, SASEGT. V was shortened by 0 bases and J by 4 bases, with 15 bases between the two germline ends. The CDR3 covers 16 residues. CDR3 bases: TGTGCCAGCAGTGAAGCTCTGGGGGCGGGTAGAGAGACCCAGTACTTC. This codes for CASSEALGAGRETQYF.

At least ten counts were recorded for this clone. The chain has TRBV6-5 and TRBJ2-7, with D possibly called TRBD1 or TRBD2 (5 bases each). Between the trimmed V and J ends, which lost 0 bases and 10 bases, there was a span of 13 bases. The CDR3 covers 13 residues. From germline, CDR1 is MNHEY and CDR2 SVGAGI. CDR3 DNA sequence: TGTGCCAGCAGTTACTCTCCAGGGAGTTCTCAGTACTTC. This sequence encodes CASSYSPGSSQYF.

This clone turned up a few times. The rearrangement joins TRBV6-5 to TRBJ1-2; maybe TRBD1 (5 bases). Trimming removed 2 bases at V and 6 bases at J, with 16 bases between. The germline gives CDR1 MNHEY, CDR2 SVGAGI. This CDR3 has 15 amino acids. CDR3 region: CASSYTFPGLDGYTF. The CDR3 DNA reads as TGTGCCAGCAGTTACACCTTTCCAGGGCTGGATGGCTACACCTTC.

This clone was seen repeatedly, ten times or more. The CDR3 is CASSPQASLGGYTF. The CDR3 DNA sequence: TGTGCCAGCAGCCCTCAGGCGTCTCTGGGTGGCTACACCTTC. The V call is TRBV7-9, the J call TRBJ1-2; D not resolved. The CDR3 runs to 14 residues. Trimming removed 5 bases from V and 7 bases from J, with 17 bases in between. In germline, CDR1 is SEHNR, CDR2 FQNEAQ (reference sequence). The full variable domain, rest sourced from reference TRBV7-9 and TRBJ1-2, is DTGVSQNPRHKITKRGQNVTFRCDPISEHNRLYWYRQTLGQGPEFLTYFQNEAQLEKSRLLSDRFSAERPKGSFSTLEIQRTEQGDSAMYLCASSPQASLGGYTFGSGTRLTVV.

This clone was seen more than once but under ten times. V and J are TRBV30 and TRBJ1-4; D call uncertain. Trimming shortened V by 4 bases and J by 6 bases, and 12 bases separated the two germline ends. The CDR3 totals 13 residues. Germline V gene data show CDR1 as GTSNPN and CDR2 as SVGIG (reference sequence). CDR3 sequence reads: CAWKATVYEKLFF. In nucleotides, the CDR3 is TGTGCCTGGAAAGCTACAGTCTATGAAAAACTGTTTTTT.

The rearrangement uses TRBV30 and TRBJ2-7; 8 bases are a match to TRBD1. This CDR3 region has 14 residues. Per germline, CDR1 GTSNPN and CDR2 SVGIG (reference sequence). J lost 3 bases, V lost 5 bases, and 9 bases had no gene match. DNA for the CDR3: TGTGCCTGGGGCCGGACAGGGATCCTCTACGAGCAGTACTTC. It yields the protein CAWGRTGILYEQYF.

Ten or more counts support this clone. V gene TRBV19 combines with J gene TRBJ1-4; the D gene is possibly TRBD1 (6 bases). This CDR3 has 15 residues. Germline-derived CDR1 and CDR2 are LNHDA and SQIVND (reference sequence). Trimming stripped 5 bases from V and 8 bases from J, with 18 bases between. The CDR3 DNA reads as TGTGCCAGTAGTGGAGAGACAGGACGCTACGAAAAACTGTTTTTT. It yields the protein CASSGETGRYEKLFF.

This clone has a count of ten or more. The CDR3 sequence: CASSQDPRSTDTQYF. DNA of the CDR3: TGTGCCAGCAGCCAAGATCCCCGGAGCACAGATACGCAGTATTTT. V is TRBV4-2 and J is TRBJ2-3; D is unresolved. The CDR3 has 15 amino acids. Trimming shortened V by 0 bases and J by 0 bases, and 7 bases separated the two germline ends. Germline-derived CDR1 and CDR2 are LGHNA and YNFKEQ.

Many counts were recorded for this clone. This chain links TRBV10-3 with TRBJ1-1; possibly TRBD1 for D (5 bases). This CDR3 is built from 15 residues. Germline values: CDR1 ENHRY, CDR2 SYGVKD. Between the trimmed V and J ends, which lost 0 bases and 2 bases, there was a span of 10 bases. CDR3 protein: CAISESAGDNTEAFF. CDR3 sequence (DNA): TGTGCCATCAGTGAGTCGGCGGGGGATAACACTGAAGCTTTCTTT.

The chain recombines TRBV28 with TRBJ1-1, with D maybe TRBD1 (6 bases). Germline V CDR1 and CDR2: MDHEN, SYDVKM. The germline V and J ends were trimmed by 7 bases and 5 bases, with 11 bases remaining between them. The length of the CDR3 is 12 residues. As DNA, the CDR3 is TGTGCCAGCACTATACAGGGAACTGAAGCTTTCTTT. Encoded protein: CASTIQGTEAFF.

This clone occurred many times. The genes are TRBV6-5 and TRBJ2-7; possible D gene TRBD2, 6 bases. The length of the CDR3 is 14 residues. V gave up 4 bases and J gave up 0 bases, with 10 bases separating them. Germline CDR1 is MNHEY and CDR2 is SVGAGI. The CDR3 region is CASSSPGLSYEQYF. As DNA, the CDR3 is TGTGCCAGCAGTTCTCCGGGACTCTCCTACGAGCAGTACTTC.

This clone was seen at least ten times. This chain joins TRBV5-1 and TRBJ2-1; 11 nucleotides agree with TRBD2. Trimming cost V 3 bases and J 6 bases; bases outside gene matches: 5. This CDR3 region has 15 residues. Germline assignment: CDR1 SGHRS and CDR2 YFSETQ. As DNA, the CDR3 is TGCGCCAGCAGCTCGGGACTAGCGGTACTCAATGAGCAGTTCTTC. It yields the protein CASSSGLAVLNEQFF. Supplemented by reference TRBV5-1 and TRBJ2-1, the full variable domain reads KAGVTQTPRYLIKTRGQQVTLSCSPISGHRSVSWYQQTPGQGLQFLFEYFSETQRNKGNFPGRFSGRQFSNSRSEMNVSTLELGDSALYLCASSSGLAVLNEQFFGPGTRLTVL.

The chain carries TRBV7-8 and TRBJ1-6; tentative D call: TRBD1 (5 bases). CDR1 is SGHVS and CDR2 is FQNEAQ in the germline V gene. This CDR3 has 17 amino acids. V lost 6 bases to trimming and J lost 0 bases, with 15 bases between them. The CDR3 spells CASRLDGGFSYNSPLHF. For the CDR3, the DNA is TGTGCCAGCAGGCTCGACGGGGGGTTCTCCTATAATTCACCCCTCCACTTT.

This clone came up many times. The chain uses TRBV7-6 and TRBJ2-2; D is perhaps TRBD1 (6 bases). Trimming took 5 bases from V and 0 from J, leaving 13 bases between them. CDR3 size: 16 residues. The germline V gene encodes CDR1 SGHVS and CDR2 FNYEAQ. Written as DNA, the CDR3 is TGTGCCAGCAGCCCTCAACAGGGTACGAACACCGGGGAGCTGTTTTTT. Translating it yields CASSPQQGTNTGELFF.